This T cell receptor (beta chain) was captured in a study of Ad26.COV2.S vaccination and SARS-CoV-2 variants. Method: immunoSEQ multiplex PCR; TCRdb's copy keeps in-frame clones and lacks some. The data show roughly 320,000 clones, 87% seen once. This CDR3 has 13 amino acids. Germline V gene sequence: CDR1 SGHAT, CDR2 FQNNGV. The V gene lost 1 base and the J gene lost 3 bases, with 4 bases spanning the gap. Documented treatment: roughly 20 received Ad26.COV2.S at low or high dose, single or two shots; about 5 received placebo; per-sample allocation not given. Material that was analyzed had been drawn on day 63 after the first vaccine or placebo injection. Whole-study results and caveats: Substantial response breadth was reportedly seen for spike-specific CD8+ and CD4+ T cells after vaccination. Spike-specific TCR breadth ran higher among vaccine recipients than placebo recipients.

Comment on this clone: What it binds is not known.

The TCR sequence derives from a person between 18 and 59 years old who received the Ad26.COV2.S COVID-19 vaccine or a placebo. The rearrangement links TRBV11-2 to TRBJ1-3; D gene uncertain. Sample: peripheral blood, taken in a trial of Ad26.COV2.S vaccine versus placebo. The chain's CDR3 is CASSLGFGNTIYF. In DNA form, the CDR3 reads TGTGCCAGCAGCTTAGGATTTGGAAACACCATATATTTT. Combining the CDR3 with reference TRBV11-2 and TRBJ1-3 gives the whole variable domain EAGVAQSPRYKIIEKRQSVAFWCNPISGHATLYWYQQILGQGPKLLIQFQNNGVVDDSQLPKDRFSAERLKGVDSTLKIQPAKLEDSAVYLCASSLGFGNTIYFGEGSWLTVV.